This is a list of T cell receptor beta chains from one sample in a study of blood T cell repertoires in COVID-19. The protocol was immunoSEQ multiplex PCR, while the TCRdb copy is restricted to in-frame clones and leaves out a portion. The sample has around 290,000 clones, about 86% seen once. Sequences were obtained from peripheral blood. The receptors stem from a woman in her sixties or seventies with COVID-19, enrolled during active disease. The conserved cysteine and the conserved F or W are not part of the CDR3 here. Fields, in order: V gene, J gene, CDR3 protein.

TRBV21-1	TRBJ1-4	ARSGTGVATNEKLF
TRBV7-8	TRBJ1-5	ASSPTGTFNQPQH
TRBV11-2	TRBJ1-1	ASSLEVLENTEAF
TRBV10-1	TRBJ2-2	ASSVQRDAGELF
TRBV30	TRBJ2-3	AWSVAFTDTQY
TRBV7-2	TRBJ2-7	ASSLGLASSYEQY
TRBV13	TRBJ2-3	ASSQRGSDTQY
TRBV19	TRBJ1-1	ASSIDGRGKTEAF
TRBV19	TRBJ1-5	ASSTDRTFAPQH
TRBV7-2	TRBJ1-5	ASSLAVGLWAQPQH
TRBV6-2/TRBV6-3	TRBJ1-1	ASSYLKTSGRAF
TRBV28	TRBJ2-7	ASRTEQGARVYEQY
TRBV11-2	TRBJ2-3	ASSKQGQARGDTQY
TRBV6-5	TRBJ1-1	ASSYEPGANTEAF
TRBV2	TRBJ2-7	ADKPSISYEQY
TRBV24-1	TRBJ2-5	ATSDPTGARETQY
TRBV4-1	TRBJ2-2	ASKKTGVDTGELF
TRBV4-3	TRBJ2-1	ASSPGLAGRAYNEQF
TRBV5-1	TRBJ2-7	ASSFATSGAYEQY
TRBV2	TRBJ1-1	ASIGRANTEAF
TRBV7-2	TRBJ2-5	ASSSGQGGRETQY
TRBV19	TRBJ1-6	ASSIELSNNSPLH
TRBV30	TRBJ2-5	AWSIQVETQY
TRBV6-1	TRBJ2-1	ASSEKRASGVRSSYNEQF
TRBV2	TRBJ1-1	ASSITGTGNTEAF
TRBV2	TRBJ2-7	ASSQGGQADSEQY
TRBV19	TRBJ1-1	ASSIYGDTEAF
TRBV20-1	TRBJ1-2	SASVGSYGYT
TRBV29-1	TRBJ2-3	SVEGLAGSTDTQY